The entry below describes one T cell receptor beta chain. Its antigen is not known. PCR involved 60 Vbeta and 13 Jbeta primers. The method was immunoSEQ multiplex PCR; TCRdb's version includes in-frame clones alone and lacks a portion of them. The sample records about 140,000 clones, roughly 82% being singletons. This specimen comes from a study of cytomegalovirus exposure and HLA in healthy donors. Study-level results: In a later analysis, HLA-associated beta chains showed higher expansion and lower generation probabilities than comparable chains. TCR beta sequences numbering about 17,000 were associated with HLA alleles at 0.05 false discovery rate in a later analysis.

The CDR3 sequence is 14 residues long. The J segment lost 4 bases and the V segment lost 7 bases, leaving 8 bases of the junction unmatched. Germline V gene data show CDR1 as SNHLY and CDR2 as FYNNEI. The sequenced material came from PBMCs. V gene TRBV2 combines with J gene TRBJ1-1; 8 bases agree with TRBD1. The receptor was isolated from a man between 25 and 39 years old in good health and CMV-seronegative. The CDR3 region has the DNA TGTGCCAGCACCGGGACAGGACAAGGCACTGAAGCTTTCTTT. Translated, it gives CASTGTGQGTEAFF.